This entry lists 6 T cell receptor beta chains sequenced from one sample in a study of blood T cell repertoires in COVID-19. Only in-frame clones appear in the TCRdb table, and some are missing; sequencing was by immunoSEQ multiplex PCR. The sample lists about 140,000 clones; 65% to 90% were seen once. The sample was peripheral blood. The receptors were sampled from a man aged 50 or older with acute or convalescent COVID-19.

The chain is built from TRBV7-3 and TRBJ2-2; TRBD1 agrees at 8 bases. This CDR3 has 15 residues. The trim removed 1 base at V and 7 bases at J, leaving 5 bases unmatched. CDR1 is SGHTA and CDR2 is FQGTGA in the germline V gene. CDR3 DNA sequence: TGTGCCAGCAGCTTAAAGCAGGGGGCGGTCGGGGAGCTGTTTTTT. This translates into CASSLKQGAVGELFF.

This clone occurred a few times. The DNA for the CDR3 is TGCGCCAGCAGCCAAGATCGGTCTAGCGGAGCCTACAATGAGCAGTTCTTC. Translation: CASSQDRSSGAYNEQFF. The chain uses TRBV4-1 and TRBJ2-1; 7 positions match TRBD2. Germline trimming cut 0 bases from V and 2 bases from J; bases unmatched to any gene: 7. The CDR3 covers 17 residues. Germline assignment: CDR1 MGHRA and CDR2 YSYEKL.

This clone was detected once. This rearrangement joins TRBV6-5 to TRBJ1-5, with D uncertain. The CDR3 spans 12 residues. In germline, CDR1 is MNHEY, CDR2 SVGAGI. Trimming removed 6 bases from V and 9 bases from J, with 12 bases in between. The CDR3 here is CASSPGVGPQHF. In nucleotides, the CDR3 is TGTGCCAGCAGCCCCGGGGTTGGGCCCCAGCATTTT.

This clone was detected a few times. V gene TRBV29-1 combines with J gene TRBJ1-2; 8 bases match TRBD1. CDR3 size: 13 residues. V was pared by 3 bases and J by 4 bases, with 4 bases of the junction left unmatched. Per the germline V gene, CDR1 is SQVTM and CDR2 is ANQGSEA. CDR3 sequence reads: CSVDRGLGYGYTF. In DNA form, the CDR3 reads TGCAGCGTTGACAGGGGGCTCGGCTATGGCTACACCTTC. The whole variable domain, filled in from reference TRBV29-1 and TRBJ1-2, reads SAVISQKPSRDICQRGTSLTIQCQVDSQVTMMFWYRQQPGQSLTLIATANQGSEATYESGFVIDKFPISRPNLTFSTLTVSNMSPEDSSIYLCSVDRGLGYGYTFGSGTRLTVV.

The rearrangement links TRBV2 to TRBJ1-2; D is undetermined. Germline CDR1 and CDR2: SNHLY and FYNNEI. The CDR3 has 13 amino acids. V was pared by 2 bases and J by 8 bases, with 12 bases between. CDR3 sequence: CASSESGPRGYTF. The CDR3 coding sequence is TGTGCCAGCAGTGAATCAGGCCCCCGAGGCTACACCTTC.

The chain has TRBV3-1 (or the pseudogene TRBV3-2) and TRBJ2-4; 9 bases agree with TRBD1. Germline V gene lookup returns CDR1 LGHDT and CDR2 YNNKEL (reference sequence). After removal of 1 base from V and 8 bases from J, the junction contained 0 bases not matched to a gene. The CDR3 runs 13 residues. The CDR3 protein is CASSQGTGDIQYF. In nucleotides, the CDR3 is TGTGCCAGCAGCCAAGGGACAGGGGACATTCAGTACTTC.